This TCR beta chain was sequenced during a study of beta chain features in type 1 diabetes. This clone has only a few counts. Its antigen is unknown. Expressed TCRB transcripts were sequenced because the entire RNA isolate underwent reverse transcription. Some clones are missing from TCRdb's copy, which holds only in-frame ones; the method was immunoSEQ multiplex PCR. The sample shows hundreds of thousands of clones, over 12% of them seen only once. The V gene end was trimmed by 7 bases and the J gene end by 9 bases; junction bases not matched to a gene: 9. CDR3 length equals 13 residues. Germline values: CDR1 LNHDA, CDR2 SQIVND (reference sequence). The study's findings and limits: For Type 1 diabetes patients, all four CD4+ subsets carried TCRB CDR3s that were moderately but significantly shorter. Cells with high TCR expression could be over-represented when cDNA is sequenced.

The sequence derives from a man younger than 35 with type 1 diabetes. The source material was naive CD4+ T cells from blood. This chain links TRBV19 with TRBJ2-1, with 7 bases identical to TRBD2. The CDR3 protein is CASTGRTPSEQFF. The CDR3, as DNA: TGTGCCAGTACCGGGAGGACACCCAGTGAGCAGTTCTTC.